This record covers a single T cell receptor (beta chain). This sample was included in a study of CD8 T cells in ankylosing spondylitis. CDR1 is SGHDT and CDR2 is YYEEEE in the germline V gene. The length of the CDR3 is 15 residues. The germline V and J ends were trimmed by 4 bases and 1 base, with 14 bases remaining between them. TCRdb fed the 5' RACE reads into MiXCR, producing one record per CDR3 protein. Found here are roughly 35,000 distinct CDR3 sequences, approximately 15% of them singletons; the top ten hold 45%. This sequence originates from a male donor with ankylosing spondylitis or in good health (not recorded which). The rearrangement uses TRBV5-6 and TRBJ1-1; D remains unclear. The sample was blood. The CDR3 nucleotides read TGTGCCAGCAGCACCGGTGGGTGGAAGAACACTGAAGCTTTCTTT. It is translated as CASSTGGWKNTEAFF.